These T cell receptor beta chains were read from a single sample in a study of blood T cell repertoires in COVID-19. Some clones are missing from TCRdb's copy, which holds only in-frame ones; the method was immunoSEQ multiplex PCR. The table includes 200,000 to 250,000 clones, 87% detected once. The sequenced sample was peripheral blood. These receptors originate from a woman in her late teens or twenties who had recovered from COVID-19. Each CDR3 is given with its conserved first and last residue. D genes are given only for firm matches. Expanded clones are given a class, and other clones once, few, many or no size at all.

>.|.|TRBV3-1/TRBV3-2|TRBJ2-7
CASSPLTYEQYF
TGTGCCAGCAGCCCCCTAACCTACGAGCAGTACTTC
>few|TRBD2|TRBV24-1|TRBJ2-1
CATSDQGMASGRSSYNEQFF
TGTGCCACCAGTGACCAAGGTATGGCTAGCGGGAGGAGCTCCTACAATGAGCAGTTCTTC
>.|.|TRBV19|TRBJ1-5
CASSIGAGVSNQPQHF
TGTGCCAGTAGTATAGGGGCCGGTGTAAGCAATCAGCCCCAGCATTTT
>.|.|TRBV14|TRBJ2-3
CASSNSGGQYF
TGTGCCAGCAGCAATAGCGGAGGGCAGTATTTT
>.|.|TRBV7-3|TRBJ2-1
CASSLNGGEAYNEQFF
TGTGCCAGCAGCTTAAATGGCGGAGAAGCCTACAATGAGCAGTTCTTC
>.|.|TRBV30|TRBJ1-5
CAWWRGGPTPQHF
TGTGCCTGGTGGCGGGGGGGTCCTACGCCCCAGCATTTT
>.|TRBD2|TRBV6-4|TRBJ2-5
CASSPPRTSGSSKTQYF
TGTGCCAGCAGCCCTCCCCGGACTAGCGGGAGTTCGAAGACCCAGTACTTC
>once|TRBD1|TRBV6-1|TRBJ2-3
CASSEAYRGRPDTQYF
TGTGCCAGCAGTGAAGCCTACAGGGGGCGGCCAGATACGCAGTATTTT
>.|.|TRBV7-9|TRBJ2-1
CASSLPGLEQFF
TGTGCCAGTAGCCTTCCAGGCCTTGAGCAGTTCTTC
>.|TRBD2|TRBV11-3|TRBJ2-3
CASSQLRGSVADTQYF
TGTGCCAGCAGTCAACTGCGCGGGAGCGTCGCAGATACGCAGTATTTT
>.|.|TRBV5-4|TRBJ2-7
CASSLSQGRYEQYF
TGTGCCAGCAGTTTGTCACAGGGGAGGTACGAGCAGTACTTC
>.|.|TRBV4-1|TRBJ2-1
CASSPRRGNEQFF
TGCGCCAGCAGCCCAAGAAGGGGGAATGAGCAGTTCTTC
>.|.|TRBV7-2|TRBJ1-2
CASSLSAANYGYTF
TGTGCCAGCAGCTTAAGTGCGGCGAACTATGGCTACACCTTC
>.|TRBD2|TRBV7-9|TRBJ2-7
CASEAGISYEQYF
TGTGCCAGCGAAGCGGGAATCTCCTACGAGCAGTACTTC
>.|.|TRBV5-6|TRBJ2-7
CASSFLATYEQYF
TGTGCCAGCAGCTTTCTAGCAACCTACGAGCAGTACTTC
>.|.|TRBV20-1|TRBJ1-2
CSLPYGYTF
TGCAGTCTTCCCTATGGCTACACCTTC
>few|.|TRBV11-1|TRBJ2-7
CASSHALWAGSYEQYF
TGTGCCAGCAGCCATGCTCTATGGGCGGGCTCCTACGAGCAGTACTTC
>.|TRBD2|TRBV19|TRBJ2-1
CASNPGTSGYNEQFF
TGTGCCAGTAACCCCGGGACTAGCGGCTACAATGAGCAGTTCTTC